This entry is about one T cell receptor beta chain. The junction shows a germline mismatch at one end, possibly a read error. The sample originates from a study of OX40 agonist ivuxolimab in advanced cancers. TCRdb's copy holds only in-frame clones and misses some; the assay was immunoSEQ multiplex PCR. The sample has roughly 58,000 clones; about 93% are singletons. CDR1 SGHVS and CDR2 FQNEAQ come from the germline V gene. This CDR3 is 13 amino acids long. Specimen: CD4+ or CD8+ T cells sorted from blood, collected in a trial of the OX40 agonist ivuxolimab. The source is an adult with an advanced solid tumor such as melanoma, head and neck, liver or kidney cancer. The chain recombines TRBV7-8 with TRBJ2-7; D gene unclear. The CDR3 region is CASSLSSSNEQYF. DNA of the CDR3: TGTGCCAGCAGCTTAAGCTCCTCCAACGAGCAGTACTTC.